This T cell receptor (beta chain) originates from a study of OX40 agonist ivuxolimab in advanced cancers. The protocol was immunoSEQ multiplex PCR, while the TCRdb copy is restricted to in-frame clones and leaves out a portion. The data hold 7,000 to 9,500 clones, with 87% observed a single time. The CDR3 extends over 12 amino acids. Trimming stripped 3 bases from V and 10 bases from J, with 11 bases between. CDR1 is SGHDT, CDR2 YYEEEE, per germline. Findings and limits, study-wide: Among the least clonally expanded were partial responders at 0.1-3.0 mg/kg.

With regard to this clone: Antigen: not known.

J is TRBJ2-1 and V is TRBV5-6; the D gene is possibly TRBD2 (5 bases). The sample was CD4+ or CD8+ T cells sorted from blood, taken in a trial of the OX40 agonist ivuxolimab. The TCR comes from an adult with an advanced solid tumor such as melanoma, head and neck, liver or kidney cancer. This chain's CDR3 is CASSSGLIEQFF. In DNA form, the CDR3 reads TGTGCCAGCAGCTCCGGACTGATCGAGCAGTTCTTC.